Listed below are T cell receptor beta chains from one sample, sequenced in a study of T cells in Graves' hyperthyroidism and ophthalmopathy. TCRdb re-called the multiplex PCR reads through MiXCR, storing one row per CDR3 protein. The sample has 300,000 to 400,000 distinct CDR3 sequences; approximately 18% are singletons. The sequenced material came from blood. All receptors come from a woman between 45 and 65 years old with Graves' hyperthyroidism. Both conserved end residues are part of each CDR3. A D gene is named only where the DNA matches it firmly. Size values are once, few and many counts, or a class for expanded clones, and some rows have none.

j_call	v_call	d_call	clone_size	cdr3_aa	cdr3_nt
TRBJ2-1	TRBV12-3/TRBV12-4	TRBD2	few	CASSTGVAGGQSSYNEQFF	TGTGCCAGCAGCACGGGGGTAGCGGGAGGGCAGAGCTCCTACAATGAGCAGTTCTTC
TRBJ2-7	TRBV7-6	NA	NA	CASRKLTADYEQYF	TGTGCCAGCAGGAAATTGACTGCTGACTACGAGCAGTACTTC
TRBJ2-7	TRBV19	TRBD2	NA	CASSRPGLAGGGEQYF	TGTGCCAGTAGTAGACCGGGACTAGCGGGAGGTGGGGAGCAGTACTTC
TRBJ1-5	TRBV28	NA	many	CASTKGGGVGQPQHF	TGTGCCAGCACTAAGGGAGGGGGGGTTGGGCAGCCCCAGCATTTT
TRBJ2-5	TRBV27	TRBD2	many	CASSRWAGDQETQYF	TGTGCCAGCAGCCGTTGGGCGGGAGACCAAGAGACCCAGTACTTC
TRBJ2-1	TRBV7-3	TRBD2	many	CASTLGSGGAGGEQFF	TGTGCCAGCACCCTAGGTAGCGGGGGGGCGGGTGGTGAGCAGTTCTTC
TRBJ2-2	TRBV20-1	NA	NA	CSAERVDTGELFF	TGCAGTGCTGAGAGGGTGGACACCGGGGAGCTGTTTTTT
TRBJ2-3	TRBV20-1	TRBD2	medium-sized	CSARDLVRGSTDTQYF	TGCAGTGCTAGAGATCTTGTGCGGGGGAGCACAGATACGCAGTATTTT
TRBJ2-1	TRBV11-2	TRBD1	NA	CASSLGSGGSYNEQFF	TGTGCCAGCAGCTTAGGATCAGGGGGTTCTTACAATGAGCAGTTCTTC
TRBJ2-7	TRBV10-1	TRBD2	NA	CASSEGSGGSYEQYF	TGCGCCAGCAGTGAAGGTAGCGGGGGTTCCTACGAGCAGTACTTC
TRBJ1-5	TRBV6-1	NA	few	CASSEARLLTSNQPQHF	TGTGCCAGCAGTGAAGCGCGTCTGTTAACTAGCAATCAGCCCCAGCATTTT
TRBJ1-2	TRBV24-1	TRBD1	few	CATSSDRVNYGYTF	TGTGCCACCAGCTCGGACAGGGTTAACTATGGCTACACCTTC
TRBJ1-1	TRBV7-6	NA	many	CASSLEARGTEAFF	TGTGCCAGCAGCTTAGAGGCTCGGGGCACTGAAGCTTTCTTT
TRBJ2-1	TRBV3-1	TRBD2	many	CASSDTSGRGNEQFF	TGTGCCAGCAGCGACACTAGCGGGAGAGGAAATGAGCAGTTCTTC
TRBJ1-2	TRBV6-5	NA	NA	CASSYAGAGYTF	TGTGCCAGCAGTTACGCAGGGGCGGGCTACACCTTC
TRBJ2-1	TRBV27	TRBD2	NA	CASGTPGGANEQFF	TGTGCCAGCGGGACTCCGGGGGGAGCCAATGAGCAGTTCTTC
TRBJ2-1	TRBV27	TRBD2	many	CASSAGLAAYNEQFF	TGTGCCAGCAGTGCGGGACTAGCGGCATACAATGAGCAGTTCTTC
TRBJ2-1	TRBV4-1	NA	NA	CASSQGSEEQFF	TGCGCCAGCAGCCAAGGCAGCGAGGAGCAGTTCTTC
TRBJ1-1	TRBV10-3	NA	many	CAISGHGGTEAFF	TGTGCCATCAGTGGTCACGGCGGCACTGAAGCTTTCTTT
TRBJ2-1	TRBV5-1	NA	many	CASSQDGINEQFF	TGCGCCAGCAGTCAAGACGGAATCAATGAGCAGTTCTTC
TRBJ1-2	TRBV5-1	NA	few	CASSLVGGTYGYTF	TGCGCCAGCAGCTTGGTGGGAGGGACCTATGGCTACACCTTC
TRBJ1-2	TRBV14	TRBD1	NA	CASSQDRGQGGYTF	TGTGCCAGCAGCCAAGACAGGGGACAGGGCGGCTACACCTTC
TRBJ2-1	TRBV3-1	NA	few	CASSQEGAESGEQFF	TGTGCCAGCAGCCAAGAAGGGGCAGAATCCGGTGAGCAGTTCTTC
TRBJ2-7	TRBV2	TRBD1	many	CASSLDRGSYEQYF	TGTGCCAGCAGCCTGGACAGGGGTTCCTACGAGCAGTACTTC
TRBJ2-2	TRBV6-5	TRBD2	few	CASSYGLESGELFF	TGTGCCAGCAGTTACGGACTAGAATCCGGGGAGCTGTTTTTT
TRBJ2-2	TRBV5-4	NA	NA	CASSLVQGSGELFF	TGTGCCAGCAGCTTGGTCCAGGGGTCGGGGGAGCTGTTTTTT
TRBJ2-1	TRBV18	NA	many	CASSPPRTSTYNEQFF	TGTGCCAGCTCACCACCCAGAACCTCGACCTACAATGAGCAGTTCTTC
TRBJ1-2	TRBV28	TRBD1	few	CASSLLPTPGQGNYGYTF	TGTGCCAGCAGTTTACTCCCGACGCCTGGACAGGGCAACTATGGCTACACCTTC
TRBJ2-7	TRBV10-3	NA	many	CAISEIGSYEQYF	TGTGCCATCAGTGAGATAGGGTCCTACGAGCAGTACTTC
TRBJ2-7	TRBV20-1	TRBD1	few	CSARGDRGSYEQYF	TGCAGTGCTAGAGGGGACAGGGGTTCCTACGAGCAGTACTTC
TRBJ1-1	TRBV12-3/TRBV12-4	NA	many	CASSFYGYTEAFF	TGTGCCAGCAGTTTCTACGGCTACACTGAAGCTTTCTTT
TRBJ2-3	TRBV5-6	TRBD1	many	CASSLYYRGHEDTQYF	TGTGCCAGCAGCTTGTATTACAGGGGGCATGAAGATACGCAGTATTTT
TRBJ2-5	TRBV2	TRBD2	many	CASSEARASGGARQYF	TGTGCCAGCAGTGAAGCGCGGGCTAGCGGGGGGGCCCGCCAGTACTTC
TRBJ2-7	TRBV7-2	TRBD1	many	CASSRRTGPGEQYF	TGTGCCAGCAGCAGAAGGACAGGTCCCGGCGAGCAGTACTTC
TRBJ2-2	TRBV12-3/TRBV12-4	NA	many	CASSYDTRGTGELFF	TGTGCCAGCAGTTACGACACACGGGGTACCGGGGAGCTGTTTTTT
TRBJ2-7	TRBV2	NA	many	CASSAGAGTYEQYF	TGTGCCAGCAGTGCCGGGGCAGGAACCTACGAGCAGTACTTC
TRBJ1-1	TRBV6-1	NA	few	CASSAGTTNTEAFF	TGTGCCAGCAGTGCAGGGACCACTAACACTGAAGCTTTCTTT
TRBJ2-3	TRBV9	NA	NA	CASSLASTSTDTQYF	TGTGCCAGCAGCCTAGCGAGTACTAGCACAGATACGCAGTATTTT
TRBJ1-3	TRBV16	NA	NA	CASRRQVSSGNTIYF	TGTGCCAGCAGACGACAGGTATCCTCTGGAAACACCATATATTTT
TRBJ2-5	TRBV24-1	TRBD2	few	CATSSERELYF	TGTGCCACCAGTAGCGAGCGGGAGTTGTACTTC
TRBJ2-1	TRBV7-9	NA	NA	CASSLFSGSNEQFF	TGTGCCAGCAGCTTATTTTCAGGGTCCAATGAGCAGTTCTTC
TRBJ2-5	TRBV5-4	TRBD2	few	CASSLEGLRGGRETQYF	TGTGCCAGCAGCTTGGAGGGTTTGCGGGGGGGCCGTGAGACCCAGTACTTC
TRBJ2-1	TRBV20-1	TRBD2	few	CSARHSGGTYNEQFF	TGCAGTGCTAGACATAGCGGGGGCACCTACAATGAGCAGTTCTTC
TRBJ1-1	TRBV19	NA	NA	CASSPQGSLSEAFF	TGTGCCAGTAGTCCCCAGGGTAGTCTCTCTGAAGCTTTCTTT
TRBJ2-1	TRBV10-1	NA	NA	CASSESDSYNEQFF	TGCGCCAGCAGTGAGTCGGACTCCTACAATGAGCAGTTCTTC
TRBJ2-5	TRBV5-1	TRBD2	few	CASSTGLAGGSETQYF	TGCGCCAGCAGCACAGGACTAGCGGGAGGGAGTGAGACCCAGTACTTC
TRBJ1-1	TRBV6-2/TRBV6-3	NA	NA	CASTATVNTEAFF	TGTGCCAGCACCGCAACAGTGAACACTGAAGCTTTCTTT